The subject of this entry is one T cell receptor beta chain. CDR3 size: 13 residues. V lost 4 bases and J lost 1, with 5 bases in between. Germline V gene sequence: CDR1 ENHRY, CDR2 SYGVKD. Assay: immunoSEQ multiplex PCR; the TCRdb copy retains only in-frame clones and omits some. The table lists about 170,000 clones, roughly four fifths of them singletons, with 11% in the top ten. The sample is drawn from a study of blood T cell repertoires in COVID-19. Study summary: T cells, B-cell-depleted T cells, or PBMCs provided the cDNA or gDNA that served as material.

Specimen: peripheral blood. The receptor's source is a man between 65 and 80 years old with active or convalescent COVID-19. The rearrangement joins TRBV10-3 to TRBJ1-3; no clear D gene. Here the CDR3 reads CAISVASGNTIYF. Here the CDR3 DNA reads TGTGCCATCAGTGTGGCTTCTGGAAACACCATATATTTT.